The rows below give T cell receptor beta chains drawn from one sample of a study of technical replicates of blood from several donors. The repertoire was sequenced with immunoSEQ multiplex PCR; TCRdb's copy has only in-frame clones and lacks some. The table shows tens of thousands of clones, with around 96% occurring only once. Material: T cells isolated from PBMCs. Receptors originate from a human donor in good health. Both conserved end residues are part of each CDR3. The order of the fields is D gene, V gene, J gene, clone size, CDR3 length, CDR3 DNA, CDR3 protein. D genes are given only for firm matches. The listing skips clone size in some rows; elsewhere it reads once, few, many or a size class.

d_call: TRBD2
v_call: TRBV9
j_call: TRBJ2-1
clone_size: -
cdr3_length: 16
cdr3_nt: TGTGCCAGCAGCGTAGCGGGAGGCGTAACCTACAATGAGCAGTTCTTC
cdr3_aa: CASSVAGGVTYNEQFF

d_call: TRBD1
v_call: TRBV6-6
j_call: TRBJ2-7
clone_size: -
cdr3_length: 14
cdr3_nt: TGTGCCAGCAGGCCGGGACAGGGGGCGAACGAGCAGTACTTC
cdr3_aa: CASRPGQGANEQYF

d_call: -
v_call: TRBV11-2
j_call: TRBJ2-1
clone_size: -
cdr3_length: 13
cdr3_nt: TGTGCCAGCAGCTTACAAACTAACAATGAGCAGTTCTTC
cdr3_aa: CASSLQTNNEQFF

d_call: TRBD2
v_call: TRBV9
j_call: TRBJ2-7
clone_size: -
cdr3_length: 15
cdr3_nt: TGTGCCAGCAGCGTACCGACTAGCGGGAGCGACGAGCAGTACTTC
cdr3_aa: CASSVPTSGSDEQYF

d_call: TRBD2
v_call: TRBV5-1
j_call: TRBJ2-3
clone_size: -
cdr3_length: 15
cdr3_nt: TGCGCCAGCAGGCGGACTAGCGGGATCACAGATACGCAGTATTTT
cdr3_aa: CASRRTSGITDTQYF

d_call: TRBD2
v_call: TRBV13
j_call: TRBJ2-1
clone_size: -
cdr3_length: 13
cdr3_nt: TGTGCCAGCAGCTTGAGCGGGAGGAATGAGCAGTTCTTC
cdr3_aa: CASSLSGRNEQFF

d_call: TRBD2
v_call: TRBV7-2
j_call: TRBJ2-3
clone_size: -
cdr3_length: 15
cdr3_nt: TGTGCCAGCAGCTTGAATAGGGGACTAGAGGATACGCAGTATTTT
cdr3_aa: CASSLNRGLEDTQYF

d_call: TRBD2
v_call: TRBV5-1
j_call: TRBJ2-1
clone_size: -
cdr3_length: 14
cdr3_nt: TGCGCCAGCAGGATAGCGGGAGCAAACAATGAGCAGTTCTTC
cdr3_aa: CASRIAGANNEQFF

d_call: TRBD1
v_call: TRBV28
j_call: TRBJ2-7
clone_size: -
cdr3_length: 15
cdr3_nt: TGTGCCAGCAGCCTCGGAGGGGCCAGGGGGCACGAGCAGTACTTC
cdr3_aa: CASSLGGARGHEQYF

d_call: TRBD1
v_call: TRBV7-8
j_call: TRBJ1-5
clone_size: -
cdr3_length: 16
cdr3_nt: TGTGCCAGCAGCTTAGTTGGGACAGAGGCCACTCAGCCCCAGCATTTT
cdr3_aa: CASSLVGTEATQPQHF

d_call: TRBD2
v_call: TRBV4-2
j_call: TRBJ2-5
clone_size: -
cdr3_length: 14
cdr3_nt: TGTGCCAGCAGCCAGGGGACTAGCGGGGAGACCCAGTACTTC
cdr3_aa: CASSQGTSGETQYF

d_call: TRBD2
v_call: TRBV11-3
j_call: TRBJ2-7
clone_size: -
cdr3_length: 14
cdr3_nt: TGTGCCAGCAGCTTAAATCGCGGGAGCCACGAGCAGTACTTC
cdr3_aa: CASSLNRGSHEQYF

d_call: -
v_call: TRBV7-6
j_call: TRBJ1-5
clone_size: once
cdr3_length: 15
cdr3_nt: TGTGCCAGCAGCTTACTAAGCGGGGAGGGGCAGCCCCAGCATTTT
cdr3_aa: CASSLLSGEGQPQHF